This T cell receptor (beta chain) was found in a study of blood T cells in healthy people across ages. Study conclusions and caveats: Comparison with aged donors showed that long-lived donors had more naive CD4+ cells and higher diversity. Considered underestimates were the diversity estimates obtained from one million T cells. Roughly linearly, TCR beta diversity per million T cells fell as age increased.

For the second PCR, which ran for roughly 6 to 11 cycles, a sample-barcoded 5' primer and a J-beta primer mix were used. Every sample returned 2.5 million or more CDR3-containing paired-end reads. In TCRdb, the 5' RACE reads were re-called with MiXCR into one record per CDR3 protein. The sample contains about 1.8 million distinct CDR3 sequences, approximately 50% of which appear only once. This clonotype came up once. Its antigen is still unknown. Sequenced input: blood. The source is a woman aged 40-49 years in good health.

As DNA, the CDR3 is TGTGCCAGCAGTCCCCTGGACAGGGGAGGCCAGCATTTT. The encoded protein is CASSPLDRGGQHF. This chain links TRBV12-3 or TRBV12-4 with TRBJ1-5, with 9 bases matching TRBD1. The junction had 8 bases not matched to a gene; V was cut back by 5 bases and J by 12 bases. CDR3 length: 13 residues.